Listed below are T cell receptor beta chains from one sample, sequenced in a study of T cell responses to AZD1222 COVID-19 vaccine. TCRdb's table, derived via immunoSEQ multiplex PCR, lists solely in-frame clones and lacks some. The sample carries just under 90,000 clones, around 89% recorded once. Sequencing used peripheral blood, obtained 28 days after the second AZD1222 dose. The receptors derive from an adult who received the AZD1222 COVID-19 vaccine. Each CDR3 is given with its conserved first and last residue. The order of the fields is J gene, clone size, V gene, CDR3 length, D gene, CDR3 DNA, CDR3 protein. The D gene is left open where the match is weak. Clone size is shown for a subset of rows, as once, few, many or a class of expanded clone.

>TRBJ1-1|NA|TRBV9|15|NA
TGTGCCAGCAGCCTAGCTCTTGGGAAGAACACTGAAGCTTTCTTT
CASSLALGKNTEAFF
>TRBJ2-7|NA|TRBV27|14|NA
TGTGCCAGCAGTTTGCAGGGTGGTTTGTACGAGCAGTACTTC
CASSLQGGLYEQYF
>TRBJ1-5|NA|TRBV30|14|NA
TGTGCCTGGAGTAAGGGGAATAGCAATCAGCCCCAGCATTTT
CAWSKGNSNQPQHF
>TRBJ1-3|NA|TRBV27|18|NA
TGTGCCAGCAGTCCCCTCCTGGGGGACGGAGCCTCTGGAAACACCATATATTTT
CASSPLLGDGASGNTIYF
>TRBJ2-7|NA|TRBV5-5|16|NA
TGTGCCAGCAGCTTGAATCCGAGGACGATGACCTACGAGCAGTACTTC
CASSLNPRTMTYEQYF
>TRBJ1-4|NA|TRBV19|12|NA
TGTGCCAGTAGTATGATTAATGAAAAACTGTTTTTT
CASSMINEKLFF
>TRBJ1-4|NA|TRBV11-2|17|NA
TGTGCCAGCAGCTTTAGGGCGGGGGGCACAGCTAATGAAAAACTGTTTTTT
CASSFRAGGTANEKLFF
>TRBJ1-2|NA|TRBV29-1|16|NA
TGCAGCGTTGAATCAGAAGTTGGAGGAATGCCCTATGGCTACACCTTC
CSVESEVGGMPYGYTF
>TRBJ1-6|NA|TRBV7-2|16|NA
TGTGCCAGCAGCTTATTCTCTGGTCAGAATAATTCACCCCTCCACTTT
CASSLFSGQNNSPLHF
>TRBJ1-4|NA|TRBV18|14|NA
TGTGCCAGCTCACCGGAGAGACTGCATGAAAAACTGTTTTTT
CASSPERLHEKLFF
>TRBJ1-5|NA|TRBV6-5|13|NA
TGTGCCAGCAGTTCCTCAACGGGTCAGCCCCAGCATTTT
CASSSSTGQPQHF
>TRBJ1-1|few|TRBV3-1/TRBV3-2|15|NA
TGTGCCAGCAGCCATGACAGTCAGGCGAACACTGAAGCTTTCTTT
CASSHDSQANTEAFF
>TRBJ1-2|NA|TRBV28|15|NA
TGTGCCAGCAGCCACGGGTACAGGCAGGACTATGGCTACACCTTC
CASSHGYRQDYGYTF
>TRBJ2-3|NA|TRBV7-9|15|TRBD2
TGTGCCAGCAGCCCCGGGGGGGCGTATGCAGATACGCAGTATTTT
CASSPGGAYADTQYF
>TRBJ1-1|NA|TRBV11-2|13|NA
TGTGCCAGCAGCTTACTGCTAGACACTGAAGCTTTCTTT
CASSLLLDTEAFF
>TRBJ2-1|NA|TRBV2|14|TRBD1
TGTGCCATGCTCCGGGACAGGGGGTACAATGAGCAGTTCTTC
CAMLRDRGYNEQFF
>TRBJ1-2|NA|TRBV25-1|15|NA
TGTGCCAGCAGTGATGGACAGAAATTAACCTATGGCTACACCTTC
CASSDGQKLTYGYTF
>TRBJ1-2|few|TRBV23-1|17|NA
TGCGCCAGCAGTCAATCCGAAGGGCAGGGTGTCAACTATGGCTACACCTTC
CASSQSEGQGVNYGYTF
>TRBJ1-2|NA|TRBV7-3|17|TRBD1
TGTGCCAGCAGCTTAAGATACCGGGACAGGGAAAGGTATGGCTACACCTTC
CASSLRYRDRERYGYTF
>TRBJ1-2|once|TRBV4-3|13|NA
TGCGCCAGCAGCCAAGGGACAGCCTATGGCTACACCTTC
CASSQGTAYGYTF
>TRBJ1-1|NA|TRBV9|14|NA
TGTGCCAGCAGCGTAAGGACTTACCCGGAGGGAGCTTTCTTT
CASSVRTYPEGAFF
>TRBJ1-5|NA|TRBV7-2|15|NA
TGTGCCAGCAGCTTAGTTAGGGGCAGGGATCAGCCCCAGCATTTT
CASSLVRGRDQPQHF
>TRBJ2-2|NA|TRBV27|12|NA
TGTGCCAGCAGAAGGGGTTCCGGGGAGCTGTTTTTT
CASRRGSGELFF
>TRBJ1-2|once|TRBV19|15|NA
TGTGCCAGTAGTATAGGACTTCCCGTTGAAGATGGCTACACCTTC
CASSIGLPVEDGYTF
>TRBJ1-6|NA|TRBV19|16|NA
TGTGCCAGTAGTCCAGGGCCTAGGGCCTATAATTCACCCCTCCACTTT
CASSPGPRAYNSPLHF
>TRBJ2-1|NA|TRBV6-4|15|NA
TGTGCCAGCAGTGACAAGTACGCAGCGAGCAATGAGCAGTTCTTC
CASSDKYAASNEQFF
>TRBJ2-5|NA|TRBV3-1/TRBV3-2|16|TRBD1
TGTGCCAGCAGCCAAAAACGGGTCCCCAGGGGGGAGACCCAGTACTTC
CASSQKRVPRGETQYF
>TRBJ1-4|NA|TRBV7-8|17|NA
TGTGCCAGCAGCTCACTGACAGGAGGGGCAACTAATGAAAAACTGTTTTTT
CASSSLTGGATNEKLFF
>TRBJ2-7|NA|TRBV6-5|13|NA
TGTGCCAGCAGCAGGACAGACGAAAACGAGCAGTACTTC
CASSRTDENEQYF
>TRBJ1-2|NA|TRBV5-1|14|NA
TGCGCCAGCAGCTTCTCTGCAGGAGTTTATGGCTACACCTTC
CASSFSAGVYGYTF
>TRBJ1-2|once|TRBV10-3|15|NA
TGTGCCATCAGGGGTCTCAGGGGTCCACTTTATGGCTACACCTTC
CAIRGLRGPLYGYTF
>TRBJ1-2|NA|TRBV28|14|NA
TGTGCCAGCAGTTTACCGCAGGGTCGGGTTAGAAACACCTTC
CASSLPQGRVRNTF
>TRBJ1-2|NA|TRBV11-1|13|NA
TGTGCCAGCAGCTTAGCCGACAGCTATGGCTACACCTTC
CASSLADSYGYTF
>TRBJ2-5|NA|TRBV14|16|TRBD2
TGTGCCAGCAGCAGGACTAGCGGGGGCCGGGGAGAGACCCAGTACTTC
CASSRTSGGRGETQYF
>TRBJ2-5|NA|TRBV24-1|15|TRBD2
TGTGCCACCAGTGGAGTAGCGGGGGTTCAAGAGACCCAGTACTTC
CATSGVAGVQETQYF
>TRBJ2-1|NA|TRBV7-8|16|NA
TGTGCCAGCAGCTCGCGACTTCCGAGCTCCTACAATGAGCAGTTCTTC
CASSSRLPSSYNEQFF
>TRBJ2-1|NA|TRBV6-1|15|TRBD2
TGTGCCAGCAGTGAAGGGGGGGGAAAGAGCAATGAGCAGTTCTTC
CASSEGGGKSNEQFF
>TRBJ2-1|NA|TRBV10-3|19|TRBD2
TGTGCCATCAGAACGACAGGAAGGACTAGCGCAGTGCCCTACAATGAGCAGTTCTTC
CAIRTTGRTSAVPYNEQFF